This T cell receptor beta chain is drawn from a study of cytomegalovirus exposure and HLA in healthy donors. Amplification used 60 Vbeta primers and 13 Jbeta primers. Profiling relied on immunoSEQ multiplex PCR, and the TCRdb table lists in-frame clones only, not all of them. The sample shows some 140,000 clones, 75% to 90% of them seen only once. This CDR3 region has 15 residues. The V gene's germline CDR1 is SGHNT and CDR2 YYREEE (reference sequence). With 4 bases clipped from V and 1 base from J, the junction kept 5 bases outside the gene matches. This rearrangement joins TRBV5-4 to TRBJ1-1, with TRBD1 identical over 9 bases. The sample was PBMCs. The TCR originated in a young woman in good health and CMV-seropositive. This CDR3 reads CASSPDRGSNTEAFF. Written as DNA, the CDR3 is TGTGCCAGCAGCCCGGACAGGGGTTCGAACACTGAAGCTTTCTTT. Full variable domain (missing parts from reference TRBV5-4 and TRBJ1-1): ETGVTQSPTHLIKTRGQQVTLRCSSQSGHNTVSWYQQALGQGPQFIFQYYREEENGRGNFPPRFSGLQFPNYSSELNVNALELDDSALYLCASSPDRGSNTEAFFGQGTRLTVV.